Listed here are 9 T cell receptor beta chains from one sample, sequenced in a study of T-cell memory formation after mild COVID-19. TCRdb ran MiXCR on the 5' RACE reads and lists one entry per CDR3 protein. The repertoire holds 430,000 or so distinct CDR3 sequences, with roughly 25% as singletons. The sequenced sample consisted of PBMCs or a T cell subset sorted from them (not recorded which). The receptor source for this set is an adult woman who had mild COVID-19 (a few samples of this study predate the infection). Cell type and time point are not known.

The V gene is TRBV7-9, the J gene TRBJ2-7, with 10 bases matching TRBD2. Germline CDR1 SEHNR, CDR2 FQNEAQ (reference sequence). V lost 6 bases to trimming and J lost 9 bases; unmatched junction nucleotides: 5. This CDR3 has 12 amino acids. The CDR3 region has the DNA TGTGCCAGCAGACGAGGGACTAGCGTGCAGTACTTC. It codes for CASRRGTSVQYF.

The sample holds one count of this clonotype. The CDR3 is CSARGWGPGTSGPANTGELFF. The CDR3 DNA sequence: TGCAGTGCTAGAGGGTGGGGACCCGGGACTAGCGGGCCCGCGAACACCGGGGAGCTGTTTTTT. The chain is built from TRBV20-1 and TRBJ2-2; 12 nucleotides align to TRBD2. CDR3 length: 21 residues. The germline gives CDR1 DFQATT, CDR2 SNEGSKA (reference sequence). The ends lost 1 base at V and 0 bases at J; junction bases unmatched: 15.

This chain links TRBV6-2 or TRBV6-3 with TRBJ1-5; perhaps TRBD1 as D (5 bases). Trimming pared 8 bases from V and 9 bases from J, leaving 17 bases between. The germline V gene has CDR1 MNHEY and CDR2 SVGEGT. The CDR3 totals 13 residues. The CDR3 reads CASRDFQVGPQHF. Here the CDR3 DNA reads TGTGCCAGCCGGGACTTCCAGGTGGGGCCCCAGCATTTT.

This clonotype was recorded a few times. The chain carries TRBV6-5 and TRBJ2-3; weak D call: TRBD2 (5 bases). The germline V gene has CDR1 MNHEY and CDR2 SVGAGI. V was pared by 3 bases and J by 0 bases, with 10 bases between. This CDR3 comprises 15 residues. The CDR3 DNA is TGTGCCAGCAGTTATTTGCGGGCGAGCACAGATACGCAGTATTTT. Encoded protein: CASSYLRASTDTQYF.

This clonotype has just a few counts. The gene calls are TRBV3-1 and TRBJ2-5, with a weak D call TRBD1 (7 bases). Germline values: CDR1 LGHDT, CDR2 YNNKEL (reference sequence). The CDR3 is 14 amino acids. The V end was cut by 4 bases, the J end by 4 bases, with 13 bases between. The CDR3 region has the DNA TGTGCCAGCAGCCCCAGTCAGGGGGGAGAGACCCAGTACTTC. Its translation is CASSPSQGGETQYF.

This clonotype was recorded at least ten times. The CDR3 sequence is CASSPGTLYEQYF. In DNA form, the CDR3 reads TGTGCCAGCAGTCCCGGGACCCTCTACGAGCAGTACTTC. This sequence joins TRBV12-3 or TRBV12-4 and TRBJ2-7; tentatively, D is TRBD1 or TRBD2 (5 bases each). The CDR3 length is 13 residues. The V gene lost 5 bases and the J gene lost 3 bases, with 11 bases spanning the gap.

This clonotype was counted between two and nine times. In DNA, the CDR3 is TGCGCCAGCAGCTTGGGGACAGAGGAGAGAGCTTTCTTT. Translating gives CASSLGTEERAFF. This sequence joins TRBV5-1 and TRBJ1-1, with D perhaps matching TRBD1 (6 bases). Germline CDR1 reads SGHRS; CDR2 reads YFSETQ. CDR3 size: 13 residues. Trimming removed 0 bases from V and 10 bases from J, with 13 bases in between.

The chain's CDR3 is CSARDYAFF. The CDR3 nucleotides read TGCAGTGCTAGAGATTACGCTTTCTTT. The chain uses TRBV20-1 and TRBJ1-1; D ambiguous. Germline CDR1 DFQATT, CDR2 SNEGSKA (reference sequence). V lost 0 bases to trimming and J lost 11 bases, with 4 bases between them. The CDR3 contains 9 residues.

J is TRBJ2-7 and V is TRBV29-1; 8 positions match TRBD2. Germline values: CDR1 SQVTM, CDR2 ANQGSEA. The CDR3 totals 14 residues. The trim removed 6 bases at V and 4 bases at J, leaving 11 bases unmatched. In DNA form, the CDR3 reads TGCAGCGTCCGGGGGGGGACCATTAAATACGAGCAGTACTTC. It translates to CSVRGGTIKYEQYF.